These 13 T cell receptor beta chains originate from one sample sequenced in a study of T-cell reconstitution after alpha-beta-depleted transplantation in children. Unique molecular identifiers were incorporated into the prepared TCRbeta library. MiXCR, applied by TCRdb to the PCR reads, yields one record per CDR3 protein. In the table there are about 830,000 distinct CDR3 sequences, 15% to 20% of which are singletons. The input for sequencing was PBMCs, mostly from graft donor cells, taken 360 days after TCRalphabeta/CD19-depleted stem cell transplant. These receptors originate from a male patient younger than 18 who had a stem cell transplant for acute lymphoblastic leukemia, so the T cells may come from the graft donor.

The genes are TRBV4-1 and TRBJ2-1; D ambiguous. This CDR3 has 18 amino acids. Trimming took off 1 base at V and 6 bases at J, with 22 bases between the two ends. Per germline, CDR1 MGHRA and CDR2 YSYEKL. This CDR3 is CASSQVLFRTERLNEQFF. The DNA of the CDR3 is TGCGCCAGCAGCCAAGTTCTATTCCGAACAGAGCGACTCAATGAGCAGTTCTTC.

The chain employs TRBV6-5 and TRBJ2-7, with a possible D match to TRBD2 (6 bases). V gave up 2 bases and J gave up 7 bases, with 15 bases separating them. This CDR3 has 14 residues. In germline, CDR1 is MNHEY, CDR2 SVGAGI. The chain's CDR3 is CASSYGTSPREQYF. The CDR3 DNA reads TGTGCCAGCAGTTACGGGACTTCCCCTCGGGAGCAGTACTTC.

This clonotype was counted a few times. The chain is built from TRBV7-2 and TRBJ2-3, with unresolved D. Trimming left V 1 base short and J 8 bases short, with 10 bases between. This CDR3 comprises 13 residues. CDR1 is SGHTA and CDR2 is FQGNSA in the germline V gene. Written as DNA, the CDR3 is TGTGCCAGCAGCTTAGAAAGGCTGGGTACGCAGTATTTT. It codes for CASSLERLGTQYF.

This clonotype was seen more than once but under ten times. This chain connects TRBV7-8 to TRBJ2-6; 10 nucleotides align to TRBD2. Trimming removed 3 bases from V and 2 bases from J; junction bases left unmatched: 10. Germline-derived CDR1 and CDR2 are SGHVS and FQNEAQ. The CDR3 length is 19 residues. Written as DNA, the CDR3 is TGTGCCAGCAGCTTCGGGAGACTAGCGGGTAGGACTGGGGCCAACGTCCTGACTTTC. Translating it yields CASSFGRLAGRTGANVLTF.

Comment on this clonotype: A read error is likely, as this CDR3 ends without the conserved phenylalanine or tryptophan. Because the CDR3's place on the DNA is in doubt, the DNA is left out and the CDR3 is given as listed by TCRdb. The genes are TRBV12-3 or TRBV12-4 and TRBJ2-7. The CDR3 is 9 amino acids long, termini counted. CDR3 residues: CASSSRAGR.

The chain couples TRBV12-3 or TRBV12-4 to TRBJ2-2; TRBD2 matches 9 bases. V lost 4 bases to trimming and J lost 7 bases; unmatched junction nucleotides: 7. The CDR3 totals 15 residues. The CDR3 DNA is TGTGCCAGCAGTTCAAGGCTAGCGGGAAACGGGGAGCTGTTTTTT. The encoded protein is CASSSRLAGNGELFF.

This chain joins TRBV4-1 and TRBJ1-6, with 11 positions matching TRBD1. Trimming cost V 3 bases and J 6 bases; bases outside gene matches: 7. Germline V lookup: CDR1 MGHRA, CDR2 YSYEKL. The CDR3 is made up of 17 amino acids. The CDR3 loop reads CASSHPGQGAVNSPLHF. CDR3 in DNA: TGCGCCAGCAGCCACCCCGGACAGGGGGCGGTTAATTCACCCCTCCACTTT.

V gene TRBV30 combines with J gene TRBJ2-1; D is ambiguous. Germline lookup yields CDR1 GTSNPN and CDR2 SVGIG (reference sequence). The ends were cut back, 1 base at V and 4 bases at J, with 5 bases in the middle. CDR3 length equals 12 residues. Written as DNA, the CDR3 is TGTGCCTGGAGTGCCAATTACAATGAGCAGTTCTTC. Amino acid sequence: CAWSANYNEQFF.

CDR3 sequence (DNA): TGTGCCAGCAGTCTTACCTCCGGGACATTCGGTTACGAGCAGTACTTC. It specifies CASSLTSGTFGYEQYF. The V call is TRBV11-2, the J call TRBJ2-7, with D possibly being TRBD1 (6 bases). V lost 6 bases and J lost 4, with 22 bases in between. This CDR3 has 16 residues. Germline lookup yields CDR1 SGHAT and CDR2 FQNNGV.

The V call is TRBV7-9, the J call TRBJ2-7; 11 nucleotides line up with TRBD2. Germline CDR1 and CDR2: SEHNR and FQNEAQ (reference sequence). This CDR3 is 15 amino acids long. The V segment lost 1 base and the J segment 6 bases; nucleotides outside the gene matches: 5. The CDR3 nucleotides read TGTGCCAGCAGCTTAGTTAGCGGGAGGGATATCGAGCAGTACTTC. This translates into CASSLVSGRDIEQYF.

This clonotype showed up just a few times. V gene TRBV12-3 or TRBV12-4 combines with J gene TRBJ2-3; no firm D call. The CDR3 has 13 residues. Trimming left V 7 bases short and J 0 bases short, with 8 bases between. CDR3 in DNA: TGTGCCAGCATCTCACAGAGCACAGATACGCAGTATTTT. Protein: CASISQSTDTQYF.

The rearrangement uses TRBV6-1 and TRBJ2-7; D remains unclear. The V gene's germline CDR1 is MNHNS and CDR2 SASEGT. The CDR3 extends over 16 amino acids. Trimming removed 1 base from V and 2 bases from J, with 15 bases in between. In DNA, the CDR3 is TGTGCCAGCAGTGAAGTCGGCAGGTTCGGCCCCTACGAGCAGTACTTC. Residues: CASSEVGRFGPYEQYF.

The V and J genes are TRBV7-2 and TRBJ2-7, with D tentatively TRBD1 (6 bases). Trimming removed 6 bases at V and 7 bases at J, with 19 bases between. The CDR3 runs 14 residues. The germline V gene has CDR1 SGHTA and CDR2 FQGNSA. As DNA, the CDR3 is TGTGCCAGCAGTGGCCCGATTGACAGGAGGGAGCAGTACTTC. Translated, it gives CASSGPIDRREQYF. The complete variable domain, with remaining parts taken from reference TRBV7-2 and TRBJ2-7, reads GAGVSQSPSNKVTEKGKDVELRCDPISGHTALYWYRQSLGQGLEFLIYFQGNSAPDKSGLPSDRFSAERTGGSVSTLTIQRTQQEDSAVYLCASSGPIDRREQYFGPGTRLTVT.